The T cell receptor (beta chain) described here comes from a study of PD-1 blockade in classical Hodgkin lymphoma. The CDR3 loop spans 13 amino acids. The V end lost 7 bases, the J end lost 4 bases, and 12 bases lay between the germline ends. The germline V gene has CDR1 SNHLY and CDR2 FYNNEI. As concerns this clone: Antigen: not known.

General study results and limits: Complete responders showed a baseline diversity that resembled the diversity of newly diagnosed patients.

The table came from immunoSEQ multiplex PCR; TCRdb's copy has only in-frame clones and leaves some out. The data hold 10,000 or so clones, with about 80% observed a single time. Every patient experienced relapse after autologous stem cell transplantation, and brentuximab vedotin exposure varied. Complete response, partial response or progressive disease made up the best responses. The chain combines TRBV2 with TRBJ2-3; D unclear. Sequenced here: peripheral blood mononuclear cells (PBMCs), sampled at baseline. The clonotype comes from a human donor with classical Hodgkin lymphoma. CDR3 DNA: TGTGCCAGCATTTTGTATGGCCCAGATACGCAGTATTTT. This sequence encodes CASILYGPDTQYF. Using reference TRBV2 and TRBJ2-3 for the parts outside the CDR3, the full variable domain is EPEVTQTPSHQVTQMGQEVILRCVPISNHLYFYWYRQILGQKVEFLVSFYNNEISEKSEIFDDQFSVERPDGSNFTLKIRSTKLEDSAMYFCASILYGPDTQYFGPGTRLTVL.